This TCR beta chain was captured by sequencing in a study of blood T cell repertoires in COVID-19. The CDR3 consists of 14 residues. CDR1 is SNHLY and CDR2 is FYNNEI in the germline V gene. Trimming removed 8 bases from V and 9 bases from J; junction bases left unmatched: 10. Seattle patients were enrolled while actively infected and followed longitudinally. TCRdb's copy holds only in-frame clones and misses some; the assay was immunoSEQ multiplex PCR. The data contain tens of thousands of clones, about 83% of them seen just once; the ten biggest clones take up 10%. This chain joins TRBV2 and TRBJ2-1; 10 nucleotides agree with TRBD1. Sequencing was done on a sample of peripheral blood. The clonotype originates from a man in his fifties or sixties with COVID-19, enrolled during active disease. The CDR3 protein is CASGRDRGQGEQFF. The CDR3 bases are TGTGCCAGCGGAAGGGACAGGGGACAAGGTGAGCAGTTCTTC. Based on the CDR3 plus reference TRBV2 and TRBJ2-1, the full variable domain is EPEVTQTPSHQVTQMGQEVILRCVPISNHLYFYWYRQILGQKVEFLVSFYNNEISEKSEIFDDQFSVERPDGSNFTLKIRSTKLEDSAMYFCASGRDRGQGEQFFGPGTRLTVL.